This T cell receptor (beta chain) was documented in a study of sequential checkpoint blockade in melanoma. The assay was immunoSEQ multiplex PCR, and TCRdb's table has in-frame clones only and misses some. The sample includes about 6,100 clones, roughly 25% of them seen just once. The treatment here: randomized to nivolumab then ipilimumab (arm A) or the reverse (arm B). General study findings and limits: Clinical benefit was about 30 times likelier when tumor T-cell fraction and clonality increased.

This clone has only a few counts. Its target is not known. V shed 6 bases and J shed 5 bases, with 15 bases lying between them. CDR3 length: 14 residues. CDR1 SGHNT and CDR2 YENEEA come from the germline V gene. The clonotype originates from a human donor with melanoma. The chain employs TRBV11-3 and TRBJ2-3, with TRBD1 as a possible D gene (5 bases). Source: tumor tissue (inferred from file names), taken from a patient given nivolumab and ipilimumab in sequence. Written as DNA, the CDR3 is TGTGCCAGCAGTAAACAGGTGGAACTAGATACGCAGTATTTT. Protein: CASSKQVELDTQYF.